The 4 T cell receptor beta chains reported below all come from one sample, sequenced in a study of CD8 T cells in ankylosing spondylitis. TCRdb re-derived calls from the 5' RACE reads in MiXCR, one entry per CDR3 protein. The sample includes about 240,000 distinct CDR3 sequences, less than 10% of them seen just once. The sample comprised blood, either unsorted or a sorted T cell fraction (not recorded which). These receptors originate from a male donor with ankylosing spondylitis or in good health (not recorded which).

Many counts were recorded for this clonotype. The chain carries TRBV19 and TRBJ2-2; D call uncertain. Germline CDR1 is LNHDA and CDR2 is SQIVND (reference sequence). The CDR3 totals 15 residues. Trimming took off 8 bases at V and 0 bases at J, with 13 bases between the two ends. The CDR3 spells CASQASHSNTGELFF. The CDR3 bases are TGTGCCAGTCAGGCAAGTCACTCGAACACCGGGGAGCTGTTTTTT.

This clonotype was seen ten or more times. The CDR3, as DNA: TGCAGTGCTAGGTTGGGACAGGGCGTGGGCTACACCTTC. Translated, it gives CSARLGQGVGYTF. This sequence joins TRBV20-1 and TRBJ1-2, with 9 nucleotides matching TRBD1. V shed 3 bases, J shed 8 bases, and the junction held 7 bases outside the gene matches. The germline V gene encodes CDR1 DFQATT and CDR2 SNEGSKA (reference sequence). The CDR3 length is 13 residues.

This clonotype was seen at least ten times. J is TRBJ2-7 and V is TRBV12-3 or TRBV12-4; the match to TRBD2 covers 7 bases. Trimming took 4 bases from V and 0 from J; bases not matched to a gene: 9. CDR3 length: 16 amino acids. This CDR3 is CASSYLSRTSSYEQYF. In DNA form, the CDR3 reads TGTGCCAGCAGTTACCTGAGCCGGACTAGCTCCTACGAGCAGTACTTC.

This clonotype showed up many times. The V gene is TRBV10-3, the J gene TRBJ2-1; 9 nucleotides agree with TRBD2. Germline assignment: CDR1 ENHRY and CDR2 SYGVKD. J was trimmed by 5 bases and V by 5 bases; bases with no gene match: 4. The CDR3 is 14 amino acids. As DNA, the CDR3 is TGTGCCATCAGTTCGACTAGCGGAGACAATGAGCAGTTCTTC. Translated: CAISSTSGDNEQFF.